The next 28 T cell receptor beta chains were all read from a single sample in a study of T cell responses to AZD1222 COVID-19 vaccine. Clones were sequenced by immunoSEQ multiplex PCR, and TCRdb holds only the in-frame ones, with some missing. The sample carries around 120,000 clones, approximately 90% recorded once. The sample here was peripheral blood, taken 28 days after the second AZD1222 dose. The source of these receptors is an adult who received the AZD1222 COVID-19 vaccine.

For the CDR3, the DNA is TGTGCCACCAGCAGAGTGAGGGCCGGGGAGCTGTTTTTT. Protein product: CATSRVRAGELFF. V is TRBV15 and J is TRBJ2-2; tentative D call: TRBD2 (5 bases). This CDR3 has 13 amino acids. From germline, CDR1 is LNHNV and CDR2 YYDKDF (reference sequence). V was clipped by 1 base and J by 6 bases, with 6 bases between them.

In nucleotides, the CDR3 is TGTGCCAGCAGTTACGAAAGGGGGAGGACTGAAGCTTTCTTT. Amino acids: CASSYERGRTEAFF. The chain is built from TRBV6-5 and TRBJ1-1; TRBD1 is a possible D gene (6 bases). There are 14 residues in the CDR3. Trimming took 2 bases from V and 5 from J, leaving 12 bases between them. CDR1 MNHEY and CDR2 SVGAGI come from the germline V gene.

The gene calls are TRBV2 and TRBJ1-6; D call uncertain. Germline V gives CDR1 SNHLY, CDR2 FYNNEI. The CDR3 covers 14 residues. Trimming took off 9 bases at V and 10 bases at J, with 19 bases between the two ends. CDR3 bases: TGTGCCAGGAAACAAGACAACCCGTACTCACCCCTCCACTTT. It yields the protein CARKQDNPYSPLHF.

The chain couples TRBV6-2 or TRBV6-3 to TRBJ1-2; D ambiguous. The V and J ends lost 3 bases and 6 bases respectively, with 14 bases between them. The germline CDR1 and CDR2 sequences are MNHEY and SVGEGT. There are 14 residues in the CDR3. CDR3 nucleotides: TGTGCCAGCAGTTATTCGAGACTGGGAGATGGCTACACCTTC. Amino acids: CASSYSRLGDGYTF.

The chain has TRBV7-3 and TRBJ2-1; no clear D gene. CDR1 is SGHTA and CDR2 is FQGTGA in the germline V gene. This CDR3 is built from 17 residues. Trimming took off 1 base at V and 0 bases at J, with 13 bases between the two ends. The CDR3: CASSLIPPASSYNEQFF. The CDR3 DNA sequence: TGTGCCAGCAGCTTAATTCCTCCGGCGAGCTCCTACAATGAGCAGTTCTTC.

This clone is a singleton in its sample. This chain connects TRBV11-2 to TRBJ1-6; 8 bases are a match to TRBD1. CDR3 size: 18 residues. CDR1 and CDR2 from the germline V gene are SGHAT and FQNNGV. V shed 1 base and J 2 bases; nucleotides not matched to a gene: 7. The CDR3 sequence is CASSLGRWGQAYNSPLHF. CDR3 DNA sequence: TGTGCCAGCAGCTTAGGGCGGTGGGGACAGGCCTATAATTCACCCCTCCACTTT.

J is TRBJ1-5 and V is TRBV3-1 (or the pseudogene TRBV3-2); no reliable D call. The length of the CDR3 is 14 residues. V lost 1 base and J 3 bases, leaving 7 bases between the germline ends. Germline loops: CDR1 LGHDT, CDR2 YNNKEL (reference sequence). The CDR3 protein is CASSQALLNQPQHF. The CDR3 bases are TGTGCCAGCAGCCAAGCTCTCCTCAATCAGCCCCAGCATTTT.

The CDR3 DNA reads TGTGCCTGGAGTTTGGGGGAGACCCAGTACTTC. Its translation is CAWSLGETQYF. This chain connects TRBV30 to TRBJ2-5; D gene uncertain. The V and J ends lost 2 bases and 5 bases respectively, with 6 bases between them. From germline, CDR1 is GTSNPN and CDR2 SVGIG (reference sequence). The CDR3 totals 11 residues.

Here the CDR3 reads CASSSGTQNTGELFF. CDR3 DNA: TGTGCCAGCAGCAGCGGGACACAGAACACCGGGGAGCTGTTTTTT. The V and J genes are TRBV9 and TRBJ2-2; possibly TRBD2 for D (7 bases). CDR1 SGDLS and CDR2 YYNGEE come from the germline V gene. The V gene lost 4 bases and the J gene lost 1 base, with 11 bases spanning the gap. This CDR3 spans 15 amino acids.

This clone appeared a single time. The chain recombines TRBV9 with TRBJ2-1, with D perhaps TRBD1 (6 bases). Trimming shortened V by 7 bases and J by 3 bases, and 17 bases separated the two germline ends. The germline V gene encodes CDR1 SGDLS and CDR2 YYNGEE. The CDR3 is 15 amino acids. CDR3 amino acids: CASERGSGFYNEQFF. The CDR3 region has the DNA TGTGCCAGCGAGAGGGGGAGCGGATTCTACAATGAGCAGTTCTTC.

The rearrangement uses TRBV3-1 (or the pseudogene TRBV3-2) and TRBJ1-2; no clear D. Germline lookup yields CDR1 LGHDT and CDR2 YNNKEL (reference sequence). This CDR3 contains 14 residues. Trimming left V 3 bases short and J 6 bases short, with 14 bases between. In DNA form, the CDR3 reads TGTGCCAGCAGCCAGCTAAACGTAGACGATGGCTACACCTTC. This translates into CASSQLNVDDGYTF.

This clone was counted between two and nine times. This chain links TRBV19 with TRBJ2-7, with D perhaps matching TRBD2 (6 bases). The CDR3 covers 16 residues. Trimming left V 1 base short and J 2 bases short, with 15 bases between. CDR1 and CDR2 from the germline V gene are LNHDA and SQIVND (reference sequence). Written as DNA, the CDR3 is TGTGCCAGTAGTATAGTCCCGACTAGTGGCCCCTACGAGCAGTACTTC. This codes for CASSIVPTSGPYEQYF.

This chain uses TRBV11-3 with TRBJ1-4; 7 bases fit TRBD1. V lost 5 bases and J lost 3; bases outside the gene matches: 6. The CDR3 sequence is 15 residues long. Germline V gene sequence: CDR1 SGHNT, CDR2 YENEEA. CDR3 DNA: TGTGCCAGCAGCGACCCCGGGACAGCTAATGAAAAACTGTTTTTT. Its protein product is CASSDPGTANEKLFF.

This sequence joins TRBV5-1 and TRBJ2-7; TRBD2 matches at 9 bases. In germline, CDR1 is SGHRS, CDR2 YFSETQ. This CDR3 is 15 amino acids long. Unmatched junction bases numbered 3, after V lost 0 bases and J lost 2 bases. This chain's CDR3 is CASSLGGGGAYEQYF. CDR3 coding DNA: TGCGCCAGCAGCTTGGGGGGCGGGGGGGCCTACGAGCAGTACTTC.

CDR3 region: CASSHQPSGMSGYTF. DNA of the CDR3: TGTGCCAGCAGCCATCAACCGTCGGGTATGAGCGGCTACACCTTC. The chain uses TRBV5-5 and TRBJ1-2, with D uncertain. The germline V and J ends were trimmed by 4 bases and 8 bases, with 21 bases remaining between them. Per germline, CDR1 SGHKS and CDR2 YYEKEE (reference sequence). The CDR3 has 15 residues.

The DNA of the CDR3 is TGCGCCAGCAGCCCGGGACTAGACAATGAGCAGTTCTTC. Translation gives CASSPGLDNEQFF. J is TRBJ2-1 and V is TRBV5-1; the match to TRBD2 covers 8 bases. The V gene end was trimmed by 4 bases and the J gene end by 5 bases; junction bases not matched to a gene: 2. Looked up from germline, CDR1 is SGHRS and CDR2 is YFSETQ. The CDR3 is made up of 13 amino acids.

V gene TRBV4-1 combines with J gene TRBJ2-7; the match to TRBD2 covers 12 bases. This CDR3 comprises 16 residues. Germline-derived CDR1 and CDR2 are MGHRA and YSYEKL. The CDR3 DNA is TGCGCTAAGGGGAGGACTAGCGGGGACCCTACGAGACGGCAGTACTTC. It encodes CAKGRTSGDPTRRQYF.

This rearrangement joins TRBV20-1 to TRBJ1-5; D is undetermined. Germline V gene lookup returns CDR1 DFQATT and CDR2 SNEGSKA (reference sequence). This CDR3 comprises 15 residues. V gave up 3 bases and J gave up 1 base, with 13 bases separating them. The CDR3 nucleotides read TGCAGTGCTAGTGGTTTCTGGTCGAGCAATCAGCCCCAGCATTTT. Translation gives CSASGFWSSNQPQHF.

A single count supports this clone. The chain recombines TRBV7-2 with TRBJ2-3, with 14 bases aligning to TRBD2. This CDR3 is 17 amino acids long. The V gene's germline CDR1 is SGHTA and CDR2 FQGNSA. J gave up 1 base and V 4 bases, and 4 bases lay outside the gene matches. The CDR3 nucleotides read TGTGCCAGCAGCTCTCAGGGACTAGCGGGGGGCACAGATACGCAGTATTTT. Encoded protein: CASSSQGLAGGTDTQYF.

V and J are TRBV28 and TRBJ2-5; TRBD2 matches 14 bases. CDR1 MDHEN and CDR2 SYDVKM come from the germline V gene. The trim removed 5 bases at V and 5 bases at J, leaving 13 bases unmatched. There are 18 residues in the CDR3. DNA of the CDR3: TGTGCCAGCAGTCCAGGGACTAGCGGGGGACCGTCGTGGGAGACCCAGTACTTC. It translates to CASSPGTSGGPSWETQYF.

The genes are TRBV27 and TRBJ2-2; D is unresolved. This CDR3 has 13 residues. Germline V gives CDR1 MNHEY, CDR2 SMNVEV (reference sequence). Trimming left V 5 bases short and J 8 bases short, with 12 bases between. The DNA for the CDR3 is TGTGCCAGCAGTCTAGTCTTGTCGGGGGAGCTGTTTTTT. Amino acid sequence: CASSLVLSGELFF.

The chain recombines TRBV29-1 with TRBJ1-4, with a weak D call TRBD1 (6 bases). Looked up from germline, CDR1 is SQVTM and CDR2 is ANQGSEA. The CDR3 runs 14 residues. Trimming pared 4 bases from V and 8 bases from J, leaving 17 bases between. In nucleotides, the CDR3 is TGCAGCGTTGGACAGGAGGGAGCGAACGAAAAACTGTTTTTT. As protein: CSVGQEGANEKLFF.

This chain links TRBV7-9 with TRBJ2-6; 8 bases are a match to TRBD1. J was trimmed by 0 bases and V by 5 bases; bases with no gene match: 9. CDR3 length: 18 residues. Germline assignment: CDR1 SEHNR and CDR2 FQNEAQ (reference sequence). The CDR3 protein is CASSPNRGEFSGANVLTF. CDR3 nucleotide sequence: TGTGCCAGCAGCCCTAACAGGGGGGAATTCTCTGGGGCCAACGTCCTGACTTTC.

This chain's CDR3 is CASSLYRTEAFF. DNA of the CDR3: TGTGCCAGCAGCTTATATCGCACTGAAGCTTTCTTT. The chain carries TRBV7-2 and TRBJ1-1; D is ambiguous. The CDR3 runs 12 residues. V gave up 2 bases and J gave up 4 bases, with 5 bases separating them. Germline V gene sequence: CDR1 SGHTA, CDR2 FQGNSA.

The chain combines TRBV5-8 with TRBJ1-2; D is unclear. The CDR3 contains 15 residues. V dropped 3 bases and J dropped 2 bases, with 14 bases sitting between them. CDR1 and CDR2 from the germline V gene are SGHTS and YDEGEE. The CDR3 region is CASSSVEAVNYGYTF. In nucleotides, the CDR3 is TGTGCCAGCAGCTCTGTCGAGGCAGTCAACTATGGCTACACCTTC. Filled out from reference TRBV5-8 and TRBJ1-2, the complete variable domain reads EAGVTQSPTHLIKTRGQQATLRCSPISGHTSVYWYQQALGLGLQFLLWYDEGEERNRGNFPPRFSGRQFPNYSSELNVNALELEDSALYLCASSSVEAVNYGYTFGSGTRLTVV.

The V and J genes are TRBV19 and TRBJ1-1; D not resolved. The germline V and J ends were trimmed by 1 base and 3 bases, with 3 bases remaining between them. The CDR3 is 12 residues long. Germline V gives CDR1 LNHDA, CDR2 SQIVND (reference sequence). The CDR3 DNA sequence: TGTGCCAGTAGTATAGCCGACACTGAAGCTTTCTTT. Protein product: CASSIADTEAFF.

This chain uses TRBV6-2 or TRBV6-3 with TRBJ2-2; D perhaps matches TRBD2 (6 bases). Germline V lookup: CDR1 MNHEY, CDR2 SVGEGT. Deletions cut 2 bases from V and 2 bases from J, with 9 bases between. CDR3 length equals 15 residues. The CDR3 here is CASSYVGLNTGELFF. The CDR3 DNA sequence: TGTGCCAGCAGTTACGTGGGACTTAACACCGGGGAGCTGTTTTTT.

This clone was observed a handful of times. The rearrangement uses TRBV6-5 and TRBJ1-1, with 7 positions matching TRBD1. V trimming: 6 bases; J trimming: 0 bases; junction bases outside the gene matches: 7. The CDR3 length is 15 residues. From germline, CDR1 is MNHEY and CDR2 SVGAGI. CDR3 sequence (DNA): TGTGCCAGCAGGGGCAGGGGGACAATGAACACTGAAGCTTTCTTT. It translates to CASRGRGTMNTEAFF.